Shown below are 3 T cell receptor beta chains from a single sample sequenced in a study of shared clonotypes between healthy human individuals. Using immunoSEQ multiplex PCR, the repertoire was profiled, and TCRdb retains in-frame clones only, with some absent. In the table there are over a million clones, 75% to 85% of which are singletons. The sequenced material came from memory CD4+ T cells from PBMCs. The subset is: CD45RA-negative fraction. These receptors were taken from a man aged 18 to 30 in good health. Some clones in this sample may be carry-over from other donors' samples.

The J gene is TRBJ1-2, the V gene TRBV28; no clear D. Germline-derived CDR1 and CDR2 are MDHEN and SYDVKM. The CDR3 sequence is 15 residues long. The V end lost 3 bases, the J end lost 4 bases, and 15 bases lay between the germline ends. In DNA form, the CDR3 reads TGTGCCAGCAGTTTGACGACAAATCGTGGCTATGGCTACACCTTC. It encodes CASSLTTNRGYGYTF.

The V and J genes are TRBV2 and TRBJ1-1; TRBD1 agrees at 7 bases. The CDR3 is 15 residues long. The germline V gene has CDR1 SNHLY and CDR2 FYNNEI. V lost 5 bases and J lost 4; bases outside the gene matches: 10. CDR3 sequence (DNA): TGTGCCAGCAGTCTCCAGGGGGTTCTGTCCACTGAAGCTTTCTTT. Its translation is CASSLQGVLSTEAFF.

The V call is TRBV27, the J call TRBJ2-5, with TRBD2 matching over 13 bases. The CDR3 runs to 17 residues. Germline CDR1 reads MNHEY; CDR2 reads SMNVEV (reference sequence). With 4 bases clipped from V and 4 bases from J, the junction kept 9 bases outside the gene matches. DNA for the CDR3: TGTGCCAGCAGTTCACAATTGACTAGCGGGAGGCGAGAGACCCAGTACTTC. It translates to CASSSQLTSGRRETQYF.